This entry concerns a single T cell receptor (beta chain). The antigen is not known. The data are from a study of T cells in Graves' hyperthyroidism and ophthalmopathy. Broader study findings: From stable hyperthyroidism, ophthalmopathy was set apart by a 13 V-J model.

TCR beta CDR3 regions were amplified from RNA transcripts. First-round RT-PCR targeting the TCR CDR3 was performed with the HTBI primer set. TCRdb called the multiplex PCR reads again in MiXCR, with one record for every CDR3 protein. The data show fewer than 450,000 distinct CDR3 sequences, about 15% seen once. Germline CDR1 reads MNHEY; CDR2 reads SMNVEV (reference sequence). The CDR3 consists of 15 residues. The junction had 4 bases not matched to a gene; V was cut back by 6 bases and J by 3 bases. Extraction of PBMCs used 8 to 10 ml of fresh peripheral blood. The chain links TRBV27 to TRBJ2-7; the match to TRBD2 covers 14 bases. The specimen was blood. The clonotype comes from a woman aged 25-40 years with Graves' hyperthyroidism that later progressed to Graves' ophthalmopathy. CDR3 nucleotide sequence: TGTGCCAGCAGCAGACTAGCGGGAGGGGGCTACGAGCAGTACTTC. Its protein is CASSRLAGGGYEQYF.